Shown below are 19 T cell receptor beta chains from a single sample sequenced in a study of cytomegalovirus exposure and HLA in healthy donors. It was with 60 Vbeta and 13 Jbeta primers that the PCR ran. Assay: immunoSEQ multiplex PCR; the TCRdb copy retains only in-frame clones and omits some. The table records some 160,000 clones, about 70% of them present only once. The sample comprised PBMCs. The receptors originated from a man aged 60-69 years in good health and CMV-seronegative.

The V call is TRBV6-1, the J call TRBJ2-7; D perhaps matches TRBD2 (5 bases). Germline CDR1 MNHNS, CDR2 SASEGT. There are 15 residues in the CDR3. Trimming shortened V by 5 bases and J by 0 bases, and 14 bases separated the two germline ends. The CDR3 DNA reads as TGTGCCAGCAGTAATGGACTCCTCCTCTCCTACGAGCAGTACTTC. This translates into CASSNGLLLSYEQYF.

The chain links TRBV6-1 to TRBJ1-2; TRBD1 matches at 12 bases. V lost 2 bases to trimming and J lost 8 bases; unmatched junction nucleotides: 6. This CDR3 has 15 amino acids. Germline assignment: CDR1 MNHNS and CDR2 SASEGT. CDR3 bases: TGTGCCAGCAGTGAATGGGGACAGGGGGCGCTAGGCTACACCTTC. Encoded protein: CASSEWGQGALGYTF.

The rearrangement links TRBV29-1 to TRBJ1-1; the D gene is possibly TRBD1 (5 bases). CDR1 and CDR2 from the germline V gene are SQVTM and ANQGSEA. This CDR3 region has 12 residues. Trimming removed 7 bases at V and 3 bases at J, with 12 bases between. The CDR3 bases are TGCAGCGGGGGGAGGGACGACACTGAAGCTTTCTTT. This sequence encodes CSGGRDDTEAFF.

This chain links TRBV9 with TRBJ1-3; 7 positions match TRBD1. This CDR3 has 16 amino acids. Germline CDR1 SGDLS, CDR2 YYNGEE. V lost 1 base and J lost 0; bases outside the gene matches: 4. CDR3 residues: CASSVQTGLSGNTIYF. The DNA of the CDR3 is TGTGCCAGCAGCGTACAGACAGGGCTCTCTGGAAACACCATATATTTT.

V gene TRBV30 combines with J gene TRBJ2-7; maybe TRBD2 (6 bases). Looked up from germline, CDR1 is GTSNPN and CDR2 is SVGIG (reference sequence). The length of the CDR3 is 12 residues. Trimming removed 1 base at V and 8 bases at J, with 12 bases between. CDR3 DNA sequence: TGTGCCTGGAGTGGGGGTGGGGGGAAGCAGTACTTC. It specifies CAWSGGGGKQYF.

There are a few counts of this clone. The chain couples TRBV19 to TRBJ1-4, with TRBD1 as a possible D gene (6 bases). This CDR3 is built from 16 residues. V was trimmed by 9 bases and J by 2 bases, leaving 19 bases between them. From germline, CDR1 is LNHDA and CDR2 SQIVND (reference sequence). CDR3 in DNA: TGTGCCAGCAACAACAGGGTGGTATCGACTAATGAAAAACTGTTTTTT. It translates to CASNNRVVSTNEKLFF.

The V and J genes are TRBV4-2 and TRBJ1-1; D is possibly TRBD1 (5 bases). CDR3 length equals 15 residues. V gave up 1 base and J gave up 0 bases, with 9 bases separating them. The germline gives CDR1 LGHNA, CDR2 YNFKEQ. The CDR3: CASSQGTGLNTEAFF. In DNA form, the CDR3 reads TGTGCCAGCAGCCAAGGAACAGGTCTGAACACTGAAGCTTTCTTT.

The DNA for the CDR3 is TGCGCCAGCAGTCCTACCACCGATGTTTGGACTTACGAGCAGTACTTC. This translates into CASSPTTDVWTYEQYF. The chain links TRBV10-1 to TRBJ2-7; perhaps TRBD2 as D (5 bases). The ends were cut back, 5 bases at V and 4 bases at J, with 21 bases in the middle. The CDR3 length is 16 residues. In germline, CDR1 is WNHNN, CDR2 SYGVQD (reference sequence).

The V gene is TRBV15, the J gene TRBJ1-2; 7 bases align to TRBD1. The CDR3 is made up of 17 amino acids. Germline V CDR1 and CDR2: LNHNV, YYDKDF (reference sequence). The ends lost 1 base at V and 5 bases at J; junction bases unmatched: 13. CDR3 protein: CATSRGPRPDRTYGYTF. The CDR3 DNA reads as TGTGCCACCAGCAGAGGGCCAAGGCCGGACAGGACTTATGGCTACACCTTC.

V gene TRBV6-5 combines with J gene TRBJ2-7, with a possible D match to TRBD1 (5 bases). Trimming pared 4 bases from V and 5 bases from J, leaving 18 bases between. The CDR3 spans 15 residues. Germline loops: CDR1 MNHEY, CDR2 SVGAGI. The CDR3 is CASSFPGQGVNEQYF. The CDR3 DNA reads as TGTGCCAGCAGTTTCCCCGGCCAGGGTGTGAACGAGCAGTACTTC.

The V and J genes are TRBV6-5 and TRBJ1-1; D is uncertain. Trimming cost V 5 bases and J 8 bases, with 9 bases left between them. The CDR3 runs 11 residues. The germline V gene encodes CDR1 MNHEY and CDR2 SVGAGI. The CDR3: CASSRDTEAFF. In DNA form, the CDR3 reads TGTGCCAGCAGTCGGGATACCGAAGCTTTCTTT.

The CDR3 reads CAWTRGSYEQYF. DNA for the CDR3: TGTGCCTGGACTAGAGGTTCCTACGAGCAGTACTTC. The chain is built from TRBV30 and TRBJ2-7, with no clear D. V was clipped by 4 bases and J by 1 base, with 8 bases between them. There are 12 residues in the CDR3. CDR1 GTSNPN and CDR2 SVGIG come from the germline V gene (reference sequence).

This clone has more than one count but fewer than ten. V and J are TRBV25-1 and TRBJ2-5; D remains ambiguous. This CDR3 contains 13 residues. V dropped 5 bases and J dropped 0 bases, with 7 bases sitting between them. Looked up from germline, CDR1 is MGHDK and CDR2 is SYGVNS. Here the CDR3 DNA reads TGTGCCAGCAGTCCCAGGTACCAAGAGACCCAGTACTTC. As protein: CASSPRYQETQYF. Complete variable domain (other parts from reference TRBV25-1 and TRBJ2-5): EADIYQTPRYLVIGTGKKITLECSQTMGHDKMYWYQQDPGMELHLIHYSYGVNSTEKGDLSSESTVSRIRTEHFPLTLESARPSHTSQYLCASSPRYQETQYFGPGTRLLVL.

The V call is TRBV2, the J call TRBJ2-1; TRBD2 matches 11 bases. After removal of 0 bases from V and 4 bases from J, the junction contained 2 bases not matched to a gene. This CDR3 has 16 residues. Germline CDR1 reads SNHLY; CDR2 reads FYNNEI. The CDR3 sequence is CASSEAGLAAYNEQFF. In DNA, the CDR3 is TGTGCCAGCAGTGAAGCGGGACTAGCGGCTTACAATGAGCAGTTCTTC.

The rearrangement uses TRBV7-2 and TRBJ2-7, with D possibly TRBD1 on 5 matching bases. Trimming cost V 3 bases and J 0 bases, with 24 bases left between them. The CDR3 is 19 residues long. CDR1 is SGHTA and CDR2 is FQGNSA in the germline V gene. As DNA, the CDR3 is TGTGCCAGCAGCTTCCGCAGGGAAAGGGGCGCTCCCCTCTCCTACGAGCAGTACTTC. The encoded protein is CASSFRRERGAPLSYEQYF.

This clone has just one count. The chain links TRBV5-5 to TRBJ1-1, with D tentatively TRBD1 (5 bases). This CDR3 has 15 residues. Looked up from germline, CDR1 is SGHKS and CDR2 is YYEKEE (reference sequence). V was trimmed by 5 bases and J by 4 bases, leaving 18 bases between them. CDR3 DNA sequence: TGTGCCAGCAGTCCGATGCGGGCCGGGGGCACTGAAGCTTTCTTT. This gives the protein CASSPMRAGGTEAFF. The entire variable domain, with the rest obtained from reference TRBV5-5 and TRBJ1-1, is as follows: DAGVTQSPTHLIKTRGQQVTLRCSPISGHKSVSWYQQVLGQGPQFIFQYYEKEERGRGNFPDRFSARQFPNYSSELNVNALLLGDSALYLCASSPMRAGGTEAFFGQGTRLTVV.

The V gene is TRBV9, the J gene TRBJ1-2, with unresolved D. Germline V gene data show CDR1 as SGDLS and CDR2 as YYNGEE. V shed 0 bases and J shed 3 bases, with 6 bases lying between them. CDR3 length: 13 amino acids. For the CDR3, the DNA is TGTGCCAGCAGCGTAGCGTCCCACTATGGCTACACCTTC. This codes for CASSVASHYGYTF.

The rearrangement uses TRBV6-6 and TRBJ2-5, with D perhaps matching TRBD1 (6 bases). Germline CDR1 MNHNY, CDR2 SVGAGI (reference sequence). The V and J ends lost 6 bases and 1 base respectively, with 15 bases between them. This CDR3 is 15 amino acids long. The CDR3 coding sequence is TGTGCCAGCAGGGGACCCGGGACAAGCCAAGAGACCCAGTACTTC. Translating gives CASRGPGTSQETQYF.

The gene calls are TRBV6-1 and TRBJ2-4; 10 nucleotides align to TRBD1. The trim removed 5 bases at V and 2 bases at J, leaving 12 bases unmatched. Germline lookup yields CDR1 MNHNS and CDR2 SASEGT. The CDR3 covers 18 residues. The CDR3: CASSQVGAGQGSKNIQYF. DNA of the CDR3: TGTGCCAGCAGTCAAGTTGGAGCGGGACAGGGGTCCAAAAACATTCAGTACTTC.